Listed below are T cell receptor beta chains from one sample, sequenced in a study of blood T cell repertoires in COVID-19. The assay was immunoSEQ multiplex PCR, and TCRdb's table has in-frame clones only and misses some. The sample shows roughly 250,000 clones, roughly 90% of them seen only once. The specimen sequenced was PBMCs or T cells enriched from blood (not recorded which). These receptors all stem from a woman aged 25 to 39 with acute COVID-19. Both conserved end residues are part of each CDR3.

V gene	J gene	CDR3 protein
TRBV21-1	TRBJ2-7	CASITLAGVGEQYF
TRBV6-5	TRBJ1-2	CASSLGTGVGYTF
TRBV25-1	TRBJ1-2	CASREGGGYTF
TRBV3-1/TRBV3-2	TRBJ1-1	CASSLRDTEAFF
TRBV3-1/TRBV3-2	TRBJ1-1	CASSQRSELNTEAFF
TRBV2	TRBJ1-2	CASSEFKGASYGYTF
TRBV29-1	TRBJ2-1	CSVHSGSLGNEQFF
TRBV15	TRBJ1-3	CATSRDLDIPGNTIYF
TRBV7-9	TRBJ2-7	CASSLVRGTLPSYEQYF
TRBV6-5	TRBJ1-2	CASSYRTDYGYTF
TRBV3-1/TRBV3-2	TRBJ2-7	CASSQDDTASYF
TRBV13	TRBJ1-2	CASSSPGSGYTF
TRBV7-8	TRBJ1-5	CASARQGNSNQPQHF
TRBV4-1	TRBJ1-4	CASRDTTGHLNEKLFF
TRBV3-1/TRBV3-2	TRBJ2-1	CASDGGGADEQFF
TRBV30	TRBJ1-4	CAWSGVTVNEKLFF
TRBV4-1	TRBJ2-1	CASSQDQRQGIFEQFF
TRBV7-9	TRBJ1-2	CASSLAAPGRQGTYGYTF
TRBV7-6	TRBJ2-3	CASSLALGGASTDTQYF
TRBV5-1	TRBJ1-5	CASSPGTGWAQPQHF
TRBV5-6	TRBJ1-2	CASSSFSVGTGGYYGYTF
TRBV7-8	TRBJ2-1	CASTGTGKNNEQFF
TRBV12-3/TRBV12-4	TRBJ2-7	CASTSGQSYEQYF
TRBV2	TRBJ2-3	CASLGAAGGNRRGDTQYF
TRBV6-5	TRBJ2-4	CASKQLAKNIQYF
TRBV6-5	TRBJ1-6	CASSYAGRAGSPLHF
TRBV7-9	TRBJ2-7	CASSPQGAIPYEQYF
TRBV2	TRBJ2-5	CASTGTSGSRGETQYF
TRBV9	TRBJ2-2	CASQPGGTGELFF
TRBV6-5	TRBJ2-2	CASSYSGVNTGELFF
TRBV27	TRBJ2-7	CASSLSVGGAIYEQYF
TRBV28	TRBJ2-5	CASSLGQIQETQYF
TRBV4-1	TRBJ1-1	CASSQHATGEVTEAFF
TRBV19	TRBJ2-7	CASSRRTSGNLGDEQYF
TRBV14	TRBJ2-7	CASSRTGSYEQYF
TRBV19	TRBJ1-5	CASSILDRGHQPQHF
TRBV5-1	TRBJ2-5	CASGTSSQETQYF
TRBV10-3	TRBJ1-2	CAISEFQHLYGYTF
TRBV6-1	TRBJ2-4	CASSELRGQKNIQYF
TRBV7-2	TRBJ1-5	CASSSQDRVSNQPQHF
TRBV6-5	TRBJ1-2	CASQGDYGYTF
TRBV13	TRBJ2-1	CASSLALAGNNEQFF
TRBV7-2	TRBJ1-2	CAIRPFDRGLYGYTF
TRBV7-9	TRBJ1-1	CASSSQGAPEAFF
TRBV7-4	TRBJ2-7	CASSLEARGVGEQYF
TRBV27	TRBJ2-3	CASSPTGDTQYF
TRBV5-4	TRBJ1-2	CASSWRSGRGEGYTF
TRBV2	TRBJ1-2	CASSYAGTGIGGYTF
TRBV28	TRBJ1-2	CASTSSNYGYTF
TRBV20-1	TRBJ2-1	CSASGLAGEGYNEQFF
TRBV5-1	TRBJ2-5	CASSFSVASGGIQETQYF
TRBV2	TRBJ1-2	CASSIATQAIYGYTF
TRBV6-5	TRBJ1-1	CASRPQRYTEAFF
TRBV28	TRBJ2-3	CASNEASGRTDTQYF